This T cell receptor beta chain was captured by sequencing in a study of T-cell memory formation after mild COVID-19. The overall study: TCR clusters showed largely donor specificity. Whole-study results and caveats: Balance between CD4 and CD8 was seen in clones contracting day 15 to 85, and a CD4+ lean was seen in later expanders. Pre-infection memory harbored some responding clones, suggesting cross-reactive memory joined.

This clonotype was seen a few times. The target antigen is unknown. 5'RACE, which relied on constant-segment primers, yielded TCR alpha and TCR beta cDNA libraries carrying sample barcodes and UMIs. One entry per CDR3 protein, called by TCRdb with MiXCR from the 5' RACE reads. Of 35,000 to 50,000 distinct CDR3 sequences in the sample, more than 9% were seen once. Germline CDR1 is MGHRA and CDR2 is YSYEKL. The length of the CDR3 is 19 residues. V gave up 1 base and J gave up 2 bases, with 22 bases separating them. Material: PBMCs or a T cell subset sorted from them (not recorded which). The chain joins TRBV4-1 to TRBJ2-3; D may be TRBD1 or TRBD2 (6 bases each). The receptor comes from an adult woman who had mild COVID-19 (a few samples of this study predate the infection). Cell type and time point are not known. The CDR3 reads CASSQGRSGGPNPTDTQYF. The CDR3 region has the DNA TGCGCCAGCAGCCAAGGTCGCTCCGGGGGCCCCAACCCCACAGATACGCAGTATTTT.